This T cell receptor (beta chain) was recorded in a study of OX40 agonist ivuxolimab in advanced cancers. Background on the study: Of the patients, three showed partial responses, one with hepatocellular carcinoma and two with cutaneous melanoma.

This clone was seen a handful of times. The antigen is not known. Assay used: immunoSEQ multiplex PCR; TCRdb lists only in-frame clones, some missing. Altogether approximately 60,000 clones are present, 77% being singletons, with the ten largest covering 6.3%. CDR1 is DFQATT, CDR2 SNEGSKA, per germline (reference sequence). This CDR3 is built from 11 residues. The trim removed 1 base at V and 14 bases at J, leaving 5 bases unmatched. Blood samples were obtained at baseline, cycle 4 day 1, and cycle 7 day 1. The study, taken as a whole, reports: Normalized T-cell clonal expansion was also low in some nonresponders. The average count of expanded clones was higher among CD8+ T cells than among CD4+.

The V call is TRBV20-1, the J call TRBJ2-1; 7 bases match TRBD2. The sequence was obtained from an adult with an advanced solid tumor such as melanoma, head and neck, liver or kidney cancer. The source was CD4+ or CD8+ T cells sorted from blood, collected in a trial of the OX40 agonist ivuxolimab. CDR3 DNA: TGCAGTGCTAGAGGCGGGAGCTTTGAGTTCTTC. Protein product: CSARGGSFEFF.